This entry features one T cell receptor beta chain sequence. The data stem from a study of T cell changes during pregnancy in multiple sclerosis. The junction had 6 bases not matched to a gene; V was cut back by 2 bases and J by 6 bases. Per germline, CDR1 MRHNA and CDR2 SNTAGT. CDR3 length: 14 amino acids. The assay was immunoSEQ multiplex PCR, and TCRdb's table has in-frame clones only and misses some. The sample carries fewer than 50,000 clones, 91% recorded once. This material consisted of CD8+ T cells from peripheral blood mononuclear cells, taken after pregnancy. The chain employs TRBV6-4 and TRBJ1-1, with 7 positions matching TRBD1. The TCR was taken from a female donor with multiple sclerosis, enrolled in a pregnancy study. The CDR3 reads CASSDGETGSEAFF. The CDR3, as DNA: TGTGCCAGCAGTGACGGTGAGACAGGGTCTGAAGCTTTCTTT.